Shown below are 8 T cell receptor beta chains from a single sample sequenced in a study of human T cells and chemical hapten exposure (dated by TCRdb to the early 2020s). The time point tag for this specimen amounts to: patch test 1, 2 weeks after DPC sensitization. The treatment or condition label, read with the paper, signifies: therapeutic diphenylcyclopropenone sensitization with weekly scalp DPC. Libraries were prepared through RACE. Sequencing instrument: NextSeq 500. TCRdb reran the public reads through fastp at Q25 and MiXCR, keeping productive beta chains. Rows are combined by CDR3 protein, so each entry shows the most common genes and DNA. This sample holds 180,000 or so distinct CDR3 sequences; approximately 20% were observed only once. The ten largest make up under 7% of the sample. The specimen comprised whole blood, sampled in connection with sensitization to the hapten diphenylcyclopropenone (DPC). All receptors come from a woman aged 50 to 65 with alopecia areata. Some clones in this sample may be carry-over from other donors' samples.

This clonotype came up a few times. The rearrangement uses TRBV7-2 and TRBJ1-1; D gene uncertain. From germline, CDR1 is SGHTA and CDR2 FQGNSA. V was pared by 1 base and J by 2 bases, with 11 bases between. The CDR3 extends over 15 amino acids. The CDR3 sequence: CASSLGPGFNTEAFF. The CDR3 coding sequence is TGTGCCAGCAGCTTAGGACCGGGGTTTAACACTGAAGCTTTCTTT.

This chain uses TRBV5-1 with TRBJ2-3; TRBD1 agrees at 9 bases. CDR3 length: 15 amino acids. J gave up 4 bases and V 0 bases, and 3 bases lay outside the gene matches. Germline CDR1 and CDR2: SGHRS and YFSETQ. The CDR3 region is CASSLVGQGSDTQYF. CDR3 nucleotides: TGCGCCAGCAGCTTGGTTGGACAGGGGTCAGATACGCAGTATTTT.

The CDR3 region is CSVERWASTEAFF. The CDR3 nucleotides read TGCAGCGTGGAAAGGTGGGCCTCAACTGAAGCTTTCTTT. The chain recombines TRBV29-1 with TRBJ1-1, with D unclear. The CDR3 is made up of 13 amino acids. Trimming stripped 6 bases from V and 5 bases from J, with 16 bases between. Germline CDR1 and CDR2: SQVTM and ANQGSEA.

This clonotype was recorded a few times. J is TRBJ2-3 and V is TRBV2; D remains ambiguous. Deletions cut 6 bases from V and 9 bases from J, with 10 bases between. Germline V gene data show CDR1 as SNHLY and CDR2 as FYNNEI. The CDR3 has 11 amino acids. The CDR3 sequence is CASSDPITQYF. The CDR3 DNA is TGTGCCAGCAGCGACCCAATCACGCAGTATTTT.

This chain connects TRBV3-1 to TRBJ2-3, with TRBD2 as a possible D gene (6 bases). CDR3 length equals 16 residues. CDR1 is LGHDT, CDR2 YNNKEL, per germline (reference sequence). Deletions cut 0 bases from V and 3 bases from J, with 13 bases between. Here the CDR3 reads CASSQDLTGATDTQYF. DNA for the CDR3: TGTGCCAGCAGCCAAGATCTTACGGGAGCTACAGATACGCAGTATTTT.

V gene TRBV24-1 combines with J gene TRBJ2-1, with 8 positions matching TRBD1. V lost 3 bases, J lost 0 bases, and 9 bases stayed unmatched. From germline, CDR1 is KGHDR and CDR2 SFDVKD. The CDR3 runs to 18 residues. CDR3 loop: CATSDPRTGLSSYNEQFF. As DNA, the CDR3 is TGTGCCACCAGTGATCCCAGGACAGGGCTTAGCTCCTACAATGAGCAGTTCTTC.

The chain employs TRBV7-9 and TRBJ2-7; possibly TRBD1 or TRBD2 for D (6 bases each). With 2 bases removed from V and 5 bases from J, the gap between germline ends came to 10 bases. The CDR3 covers 13 residues. Germline values: CDR1 SEHNR, CDR2 FQNEAQ (reference sequence). CDR3 in DNA: TGTGCCAGCAGCTTATTCGGGGGCCACGAGCAGTACTTC. The encoded protein is CASSLFGGHEQYF. Drawing the rest from reference TRBV7-9 and TRBJ2-7, the complete variable domain is DTGVSQNPRHKITKRGQNVTFRCDPISEHNRLYWYRQTLGQGPEFLTYFQNEAQLEKSRLLSDRFSAERPKGSFSTLEIQRTEQGDSAMYLCASSLFGGHEQYFGPGTRLTVT.

This clonotype was counted a single time. V is TRBV11-2 and J is TRBJ2-3; D is uncertain. CDR1 is SGHAT, CDR2 FQNNGV, per germline. The CDR3 has 19 amino acids. With 4 bases removed from V and 2 bases from J, the gap between germline ends came to 25 bases. The CDR3: CASSYRGLWRVGDTDTQYF. CDR3 nucleotide sequence: TGTGCCAGCAGCTACAGAGGTTTGTGGCGCGTTGGGGACACAGATACGCAGTATTTT.